This T cell receptor (beta chain) stems from a study of CD8 T cells in Susac syndrome. Study-level results: The authors acknowledged that the study's TCR sequencing and HLA analysis involved relatively few individuals.

Through negative isolation, CD4+ and CD8+ T cells were obtained, while TEMRA cells were enriched using FACS. Reverse transcription used about 0.45 to 1 ug RNA and random hexamers. An immunoSEQ multiplex PCR generated amplified TCR beta CDR3 products spanning 54 Vbeta and 13 Jbeta. TCRdb reprocessed the immunoSEQ multiplex PCR reads with MiXCR, giving one entry per CDR3 protein. The sample consists of 150,000 or so distinct CDR3 sequences, around 96% of them appearing once. As concerns this clonotype: Its specificity is unknown.

The sequenced sample consisted of CD4+ T cells from PBMCs. The receptor was derived from a human donor in good health.

The CDR3 region is CSVETNRANEQYF. CDR3 bases: TGCAGCGTTGAAACCAACCGAGCAAACGAGCAGTACTTC. The chain uses TRBV29-1 and TRBJ2-7; D ambiguous. The CDR3 is made up of 13 amino acids. Trimming took 2 bases from V and 5 from J, leaving 13 bases between them. From germline, CDR1 is SQVTM and CDR2 ANQGSEA.